The next 23 T cell receptor beta chains were all read from a single sample in a study of OX40 agonist ivuxolimab in advanced cancers. The protocol was immunoSEQ multiplex PCR, while the TCRdb copy is restricted to in-frame clones and leaves out a portion. The repertoire holds tens of thousands of clones, with 85% to 95% as singletons. Sequences were derived from CD4+ or CD8+ T cells sorted from blood, sampled in a trial of the OX40 agonist ivuxolimab. These receptors were collected from an adult with an advanced solid tumor such as melanoma, head and neck, liver or kidney cancer.

CDR3 protein: CASSRDRGHEQYF. DNA of the CDR3: TGTGCCAGCAGCCGGGACAGGGGCCACGAGCAGTACTTC. This chain joins TRBV7-6 and TRBJ2-7, with 10 positions matching TRBD1. The CDR3 is 13 amino acids. The germline CDR1 and CDR2 sequences are SGHVS and FNYEAQ. V was pared by 5 bases and J by 5 bases, with 3 bases of the junction left unmatched.

This rearrangement joins TRBV5-1 to TRBJ2-2; TRBD1 matches 7 bases. Germline CDR1 is SGHRS and CDR2 is YFSETQ. V lost 4 bases, J lost 4 bases, and 4 bases stayed unmatched. The CDR3 is 14 residues long. In DNA form, the CDR3 reads TGCGCCAGCAGCCCGTACAGGGGCACCGGGGAGCTGTTTTTT. Residues: CASSPYRGTGELFF.

This rearrangement joins TRBV5-1 to TRBJ2-7; the match to TRBD1 covers 8 bases. The germline gives CDR1 SGHRS, CDR2 YFSETQ. CDR3 size: 14 residues. Trimming cost V 4 bases and J 6 bases; bases outside gene matches: 9. The CDR3: CASSSGQGAGEQYF. In DNA, the CDR3 is TGCGCCAGCAGCAGCGGGCAGGGGGCGGGCGAGCAGTACTTC.

V usage is TRBV9 and J usage is TRBJ2-1; TRBD1 or TRBD2 may be the D gene (5 bases each). CDR1 and CDR2 (germline): SGDLS, YYNGEE. The CDR3 totals 16 residues. Trimming removed 4 bases at V and 3 bases at J, with 17 bases between. The chain's CDR3 is CASSTTTGRHYNEQFF. The CDR3 nucleotides read TGTGCCAGCAGCACTACGACGGGACGCCACTACAATGAGCAGTTCTTC.

In nucleotides, the CDR3 is TGCGCCAGCAGCCCCGGGGTTAGCGGGGGGGATTCCTACGAGCAGTACTTC. It encodes CASSPGVSGGDSYEQYF. This chain links TRBV4-1 with TRBJ2-7, with 11 bases lining up with TRBD2. Germline CDR1 is MGHRA and CDR2 is YSYEKL. The CDR3 contains 17 residues. The V segment lost 4 bases and the J segment 1 base; nucleotides outside the gene matches: 9.

The chain links TRBV19 to TRBJ2-7, with TRBD1 matching over 7 bases. The germline V gene has CDR1 LNHDA and CDR2 SQIVND (reference sequence). Trimming at V came to 2 bases and at J to 2 bases, leaving 6 bases not matched to a gene. This CDR3 contains 15 residues. CDR3 in amino acids: CASSIKGAITYEQYF. In nucleotides, the CDR3 is TGTGCCAGTAGTATAAAGGGGGCTATTACCTACGAGCAGTACTTC.

This clone was seen just once. The rearrangement joins TRBV13 to TRBJ1-2; tentatively, D is TRBD1 (6 bases). CDR1 is PRHDT, CDR2 FYEKMQ, per germline (reference sequence). There are 14 residues in the CDR3. Trimming stripped 3 bases from V and 8 bases from J, with 16 bases between. The CDR3 is CASSFMTGSKGYTF. The DNA for the CDR3 is TGTGCCAGCAGCTTTATGACAGGAAGTAAGGGCTACACCTTC.

J is TRBJ2-5 and V is TRBV9; possibly TRBD2 for D (6 bases). V lost 4 bases and J 3 bases, leaving 13 bases between the germline ends. Germline assignment: CDR1 SGDLS and CDR2 YYNGEE. The CDR3 has 14 amino acids. The CDR3: CASSNRWGEETQYF. CDR3 in DNA: TGTGCCAGCAGCAACAGATGGGGGGAAGAGACCCAGTACTTC.

The V and J genes are TRBV7-8 and TRBJ2-7; 7 bases map to TRBD1. Germline V gives CDR1 SGHVS, CDR2 FQNEAQ. The CDR3 runs 14 residues. V was pared by 5 bases and J by 2 bases, with 6 bases of the junction left unmatched. CDR3 in DNA: TGTGCCAGCAGCCCAAAGGACAGGACCTACGAGCAGTACTTC. It is translated as CASSPKDRTYEQYF.

The chain has TRBV5-5 and TRBJ1-1; D is unclear. Between the trimmed V and J ends, which lost 0 bases and 0 bases, there was a span of 6 bases. This CDR3 has 14 amino acids. CDR1 and CDR2 from the germline V gene are SGHKS and YYEKEE (reference sequence). The CDR3 DNA is TGTGCCAGCAGCTTGGTCGCGGTGAACACTGAAGCTTTCTTT. Translating gives CASSLVAVNTEAFF. Drawing the rest from reference TRBV5-5 and TRBJ1-1, the complete variable domain is DAGVTQSPTHLIKTRGQQVTLRCSPISGHKSVSWYQQVLGQGPQFIFQYYEKEERGRGNFPDRFSARQFPNYSSELNVNALLLGDSALYLCASSLVAVNTEAFFGQGTRLTVV.

This chain links TRBV9 with TRBJ2-3; 10 nucleotides line up with TRBD2. Germline V CDR1 and CDR2: SGDLS, YYNGEE. V lost 0 bases and J lost 6; bases outside the gene matches: 10. This CDR3 contains 17 residues. The CDR3 here is CASSVAQTSGPPDTQYF. Written as DNA, the CDR3 is TGTGCCAGCAGCGTAGCGCAGACTAGCGGGCCGCCGGATACGCAGTATTTT.

The J gene is TRBJ1-2, the V gene TRBV19; D remains ambiguous. This CDR3 spans 13 amino acids. Trimming removed 7 bases at V and 5 bases at J, with 14 bases between. Germline V gives CDR1 LNHDA, CDR2 SQIVND (reference sequence). The CDR3 DNA reads as TGTGCCAGTACCGCGAGGCTTGGTTATGGCTACACCTTC. Residues: CASTARLGYGYTF.

The chain employs TRBV7-3 and TRBJ2-7; D is ambiguous. Looked up from germline, CDR1 is SGHTA and CDR2 is FQGTGA. Trimming stripped 5 bases from V and 1 base from J, with 9 bases between. This CDR3 comprises 13 residues. The CDR3 here is CASSPFGSYEQYF. CDR3 DNA sequence: TGTGCCAGCAGCCCTTTTGGGTCCTACGAGCAGTACTTC.

The rearrangement joins TRBV18 to TRBJ2-2; possibly TRBD2 for D (6 bases). Trimming took 5 bases from V and 7 from J, leaving 11 bases between them. The CDR3 runs 13 residues. CDR1 is KGHSH, CDR2 LQKENI, per germline. The CDR3 protein is CASSITSIGELFF. CDR3 nucleotide sequence: TGTGCCAGCTCAATAACTAGCATCGGGGAGCTGTTTTTT.

The V call is TRBV15, the J call TRBJ2-7; tentatively, D is TRBD2 (5 bases). CDR1 and CDR2 from the germline V gene are LNHNV and YYDKDF (reference sequence). The V end lost 5 bases, the J end lost 3 bases, and 8 bases lay between the germline ends. There are 12 residues in the CDR3. This chain's CDR3 is CATSRGYYEQYF. DNA of the CDR3: TGTGCCACCAGCCGAGGGTACTACGAGCAGTACTTC.

The chain has TRBV30 and TRBJ2-7; the D gene is possibly TRBD2 (5 bases). The V gene's germline CDR1 is GTSNPN and CDR2 SVGIG (reference sequence). V gave up 1 base and J gave up 4 bases, with 14 bases separating them. This CDR3 contains 14 residues. The CDR3 protein is CAWSEGFGSYEQYF. For the CDR3, the DNA is TGTGCCTGGAGTGAGGGCTTTGGGAGTTACGAGCAGTACTTC.

The chain couples TRBV25-1 to TRBJ1-2; the D gene is possibly TRBD1 (6 bases). This CDR3 is built from 13 residues. Germline values: CDR1 MGHDK, CDR2 SYGVNS. Between the trimmed V and J ends, which lost 7 bases and 8 bases, there was a span of 17 bases. The CDR3 nucleotides read TGTGCCAGCACCCATACAGGGTCGTGGGGCTACACCTTC. This encodes CASTHTGSWGYTF.

The chain is built from TRBV9 and TRBJ1-1; D call uncertain. Trimming left V 0 bases short and J 2 bases short, with 11 bases between. This CDR3 comprises 15 residues. Germline CDR1 and CDR2: SGDLS and YYNGEE. The CDR3 nucleotides read TGTGCCAGCAGCGTAGGAATTGCAGGAAACACTGAAGCTTTCTTT. It is translated as CASSVGIAGNTEAFF.

V gene TRBV12-5 combines with J gene TRBJ1-1; 9 bases line up with TRBD1. The CDR3 consists of 18 residues. The junction had 13 bases not matched to a gene; V was cut back by 0 bases and J by 5 bases. Germline V gives CDR1 LGHNT, CDR2 FRNRAP. CDR3 sequence (DNA): TGTGCTAGTGGTTTGGTACTATCCGTTGGACAGGGGATAACTGAAGCTTTCTTT. Translating gives CASGLVLSVGQGITEAFF.

This chain links TRBV4-3 with TRBJ2-1, with D maybe TRBD2 (6 bases). This CDR3 spans 18 amino acids. From germline, CDR1 is LGHNA and CDR2 YSLEER. Deletions cut 0 bases from V and 2 bases from J, with 17 bases between. The CDR3 region has the DNA TGCGCCAGCAGCCAAGATCTGATGGCTCTAGCGCCCTACAATGAGCAGTTCTTC. As protein: CASSQDLMALAPYNEQFF.

The gene calls are TRBV19 and TRBJ1-4; D gene ambiguous. Trimming removed 1 base from V and 7 bases from J, with 10 bases in between. Germline V lookup: CDR1 LNHDA, CDR2 SQIVND (reference sequence). This CDR3 has 14 residues. DNA for the CDR3: TGTGCCAGTAGTATAGGAGACTGGCCTGAAAAACTGTTTTTT. It yields the protein CASSIGDWPEKLFF.

This clone appeared a single time. The J gene is TRBJ2-7, the V gene TRBV4-1; D is unresolved. There are 11 residues in the CDR3. Germline V gives CDR1 MGHRA, CDR2 YSYEKL. The V gene lost 6 bases and the J gene lost 5 bases, with 8 bases spanning the gap. CDR3 in amino acids: CASRRSNEQYF. The CDR3 coding sequence is TGCGCCAGCAGGCGGTCCAACGAGCAGTACTTC.

V is TRBV7-2 and J is TRBJ2-7, with D possibly matching TRBD2 (6 bases). Germline loops: CDR1 SGHTA, CDR2 FQGNSA. Trimming stripped 5 bases from V and 3 bases from J, with 20 bases between. The CDR3 loop spans 16 amino acids. The CDR3 bases are TGTGCCAGCAGCCGGATAGCGGAAGGCACTCTCTACGAGCAGTACTTC. Translating gives CASSRIAEGTLYEQYF.